The entry below gives a single T cell receptor (beta chain) sequence along with its context. The target antigen is unknown. V was pared by 0 bases and J by 7 bases, with 8 bases of the junction left unmatched. The germline V gene encodes CDR1 DFQATT and CDR2 SNEGSKA (reference sequence). This CDR3 region has 15 residues. Carried by the TCR beta cDNA libraries were unique molecular identifiers. Input populations of about 0.9 to 10 million T cells gave rise to about 480,000 cDNA molecules. MiXCR, applied by TCRdb to the PCR reads, yields one record per CDR3 protein. The data show 430,000 or so distinct CDR3 sequences, approximately 38% seen once. This sample was taken from a study of post-analysis software for immune sequencing data. Study-wide context: The patients showed relapsing-remitting, secondary progressive and progressive-relapsing multiple sclerosis courses. Findings and limits, study-wide: Compared against controls, patients with multiple sclerosis displayed significantly lower normalized Chao1 diversity. Comparison of patients with controls showed about 5 TRBV segments more frequent in patients, TRBV5-6, TRBV5-1 and TRBV20-1 among them.

The sequenced sample was blood. The clonotype was recovered from a girl aged 2-15 years with multiple sclerosis. This chain connects TRBV20-1 to TRBJ1-4; TRBD1 matches 7 bases. CDR3 sequence: CSARDEEGGGEKLFF. The CDR3 DNA is TGCAGTGCTAGAGACGAGGAAGGGGGCGGTGAAAAACTGTTTTTT.